The rows below give T cell receptor beta chains drawn from one sample of a study of T cells after yellow fever vaccination. TCRdb re-analysed the 5' RACE reads in MiXCR, keeping a single row per CDR3 protein. This table holds 400,000 or so distinct CDR3 sequences, about 19% found once. Here the sequenced sample was PBMCs, taken before the yellow fever booster vaccination. The receptors originated from a man younger than 35 who received the YFV17D yellow fever vaccine. Each CDR3 is given with its conserved first and last residue. Fields, in order: V gene, J gene, clone size, D gene, CDR3 protein, CDR3 DNA. The D gene is left open where the match is weak. Rows give clone size only sometimes, using once, few, many, or a class for an expanded clone.

TRBV20-1,TRBJ2-1,-,-,CSASSVPYNEQFF,TGCAGTGCTTCTAGTGTCCCCTACAATGAGCAGTTCTTC
TRBV2,TRBJ1-5,-,-,CASSEWGSQPQHF,TGTGCCAGCAGTGAATGGGGTTCTCAGCCCCAGCATTTT
TRBV11-2,TRBJ2-5,few,TRBD1,CASSLATTGEETQYF,TGTGCCAGCAGCTTAGCCACGACAGGGGAAGAGACCCAGTACTTC
TRBV4-1,TRBJ1-2,-,TRBD1,CASSPDRIVYGYTF,TGCGCCAGCAGCCCGGACAGGATCGTTTATGGCTACACCTTC
TRBV5-6,TRBJ1-6,-,-,CASSYQTAEPLHF,TGTGCCAGCAGTTACCAGACCGCAGAGCCCCTCCACTTT
TRBV2,TRBJ2-7,-,-,CASERPDASSYEQYF,TGTGCCAGCGAACGACCCGACGCAAGCTCCTACGAGCAGTACTTC
TRBV28,TRBJ2-7,-,-,CASSLSFYEQYF,TGTGCCAGCAGTTTATCCTTCTACGAGCAGTACTTC
TRBV12-3/TRBV12-4,TRBJ1-1,few,-,CASSPRSPRWSFF,TGTGCCAGCAGTCCCCGCAGCCCGCGTTGGTCGTTCTTT
TRBV4-1,TRBJ1-6,-,-,CASSPKRWLGNSPLHF,TGCGCCAGCAGCCCTAAAAGATGGCTGGGTAATTCACCCCTCCACTTT
TRBV14,TRBJ1-6,few,-,CASSRLYNSPLHF,TGTGCCAGCAGCCGCCTCTATAATTCACCCCTCCACTTT
TRBV11-2,TRBJ2-5,-,-,CASSTQELQESQYF,TGTGCCAGCAGCACACAGGAGCTCCAAGAGAGCCAGTACTTC
TRBV10-2,TRBJ2-1,-,TRBD2,CASAGGPPNEQFF,TGCGCCAGTGCGGGGGGGCCCCCCAATGAGCAGTTCTTC
TRBV7-8,TRBJ2-3,-,-,CASSPLQTTQYF,TGTGCCAGCAGCCCCCTCCAGACTACGCAGTATTTT
TRBV5-5,TRBJ2-2,few,-,CASSPVAGRDGELFF,TGTGCCAGCAGCCCCGTGGCGGGGAGAGACGGGGAGCTGTTTTTT
TRBV5-1,TRBJ2-7,-,TRBD1,CASTPGQVPSSYEQYF,TGCGCCAGCACACCGGGACAGGTTCCTAGCTCCTACGAGCAGTACTTC
TRBV5-1,TRBJ2-1,many,TRBD2,CASSLGLAGNEQFF,TGCGCCAGCAGCTTGGGACTAGCGGGGAATGAGCAGTTCTTC